The present T cell receptor beta chain was sequenced within a study of PD-L1 blockade in urothelial cancer. Across the whole study: About 85% of the 29 patients were males with bladder-origin urothelial cancer.

Clones were sequenced by immunoSEQ multiplex PCR, and TCRdb holds only the in-frame ones, with some missing. In the table there are 75,000 to 90,000 clones, more than 75% of which are singletons. The CDR3 is made up of 16 amino acids. Trimming stripped 1 base from V and 6 bases from J, with 13 bases between. Looked up from germline, CDR1 is SEHNR and CDR2 is FQNEAQ (reference sequence). Each patient gave between 1 and 8 samples of peripheral blood mononuclear cells, which were collected pretreatment and during treatment. The gene calls are TRBV7-9 and TRBJ1-6, with D maybe TRBD1 (5 bases). The TCR comes from a man in his 70s with urothelial cancer. Source: PBMCs, taken around atezolizumab (anti-PD-L1) treatment. The CDR3 DNA is TGTGCCAGCAGCTTAGGTCGGGGGAGCGGTAATTCACCCCTCCACTTT. Its protein product is CASSLGRGSGNSPLHF.